The source of this T cell receptor beta chain is a study of T cell repertoires in cytomegalovirus infection. Broader study findings: Within the response measured ex vivo, HLA-C-restricted CMV-specific TCR beta clonotypes were dominant.

Comments on this clonotype: Its antigen is as yet unknown.

Germline V gene sequence: CDR1 SGHVT, CDR2 SQSDAQ. The CDR3 runs to 16 residues. Trimming removed 4 bases from V and 4 bases from J, with 18 bases in between. TCRdb independently ran MiXCR on the reads; one entry per CDR3 protein. The sample comprises under 600,000 distinct CDR3 sequences, approximately 17% of which are singletons, and 24% rests with the top ten. V usage is TRBV7-4 and J usage is TRBJ2-3; D is possibly TRBD2 (7 bases). Sequencing used CD8+ T cells from PBMCs. The TCR was taken from a human donor in good health (CMV status not recorded). Some clones in this sample may be carry-over from other donors' samples. The CDR3: CASSSQWGGLADTQYF. The CDR3 coding sequence is TGTGCCAGCAGCTCCCAGTGGGGGGGCTTGGCAGATACGCAGTATTTT. The variable domain in full, with the rest retrieved from reference TRBV7-4 and TRBJ2-3, is GAGVSQSPRYKVAKRGRDVALRCDSISGHVTLYWYRQTLGQGSEVLTYSQSDAQRDKSGRPSGRFSAERPERSVSTLKIQRTEQGDSAVYLCASSSQWGGLADTQYFGPGTRLTVL.